These 20 T cell receptor beta chains originate from one sample sequenced in a study of OX40 agonist ivuxolimab in advanced cancers. Data came from immunoSEQ multiplex PCR; TCRdb stores just in-frame clones and leaves some out. The repertoire holds approximately 76,000 clones, roughly 88% seen once, with less than 6.5% in the top ten. Source: CD4+ or CD8+ T cells sorted from blood, taken in a trial of the OX40 agonist ivuxolimab. Receptors originate from an adult with an advanced solid tumor such as melanoma, head and neck, liver or kidney cancer.

The chain has TRBV11-2 and TRBJ2-7; D unclear. This CDR3 has 9 residues. V was pared by 6 bases and J by 4 bases, with 1 base between. Germline CDR1 SGHAT, CDR2 FQNNGV. CDR3 sequence reads: CASRYEQYF. The CDR3 region has the DNA TGTGCCAGCAGATACGAGCAGTACTTC.

The chain is built from TRBV2 and TRBJ1-3; possible D gene TRBD1, 6 bases. Germline CDR1 SNHLY, CDR2 FYNNEI. Trimming cost V 7 bases and J 2 bases, with 18 bases left between them. This CDR3 spans 16 amino acids. CDR3 nucleotides: TGTGCCAGCATTCCCGTATACAGGGTTACTGGAAACACCATATATTTT. Its protein is CASIPVYRVTGNTIYF.

This rearrangement joins TRBV10-3 to TRBJ2-7, with a weak D call TRBD1 (6 bases). Germline V gene lookup returns CDR1 ENHRY and CDR2 SYGVKD. This CDR3 has 14 residues. V was shortened by 3 bases and J by 2 bases, with 11 bases between the two germline ends. The CDR3 DNA follows: TGTGCCATCAGTGACGGGACAAATGCCTACGAGCAGTACTTC. It is translated as CAISDGTNAYEQYF.

V gene TRBV5-4 combines with J gene TRBJ2-1; 10 nucleotides match TRBD1. J was trimmed by 5 bases and V by 4 bases; bases with no gene match: 12. Germline V lookup: CDR1 SGHNT, CDR2 YYREEE (reference sequence). The length of the CDR3 is 17 residues. CDR3 nucleotide sequence: TGTGCCAGCAGCCCCTCCGGGGACAGGGGCTTCAACAATGAGCAGTTCTTC. This gives the protein CASSPSGDRGFNNEQFF.

Concerning this clone itself: Different DNA sequences within this sample yield the same CDR3. The chain is built from TRBV5-1 and TRBJ2-7; the match to TRBD2 covers 13 bases. There are 15 residues in the CDR3. Germline V gene sequence: CDR1 SGHRS, CDR2 YFSETQ. J was trimmed by 1 base and V by 4 bases; bases with no gene match: 2. For the CDR3, the DNA is TGCGCCAGCAGCATACTAGCGGGGGGGTCCTACGAGCAGTACTTC. Its translation is CASSILAGGSYEQYF.

This clone was counted between two and nine times. The chain carries TRBV7-3 and TRBJ1-1, with 9 bases lining up with TRBD1. Trimming cost V 3 bases and J 1 base; bases outside gene matches: 3. The CDR3 is 15 residues long. CDR1 and CDR2 (germline): SGHTA, FQGTGA. In DNA form, the CDR3 reads TGTGCCAGCAGCTTGACGACAGGGGGGAACACTGAAGCTTTCTTT. Translating gives CASSLTTGGNTEAFF.

CDR3 protein: CASSVGVSGGPTGETQYF. Here the CDR3 DNA reads TGTGCCAGCAGCGTAGGTGTCAGCGGGGGCCCGACGGGAGAGACCCAGTACTTC. This rearrangement joins TRBV9 to TRBJ2-5, with 8 positions matching TRBD2. In germline, CDR1 is SGDLS, CDR2 YYNGEE. This CDR3 has 18 residues. The junction had 14 bases not matched to a gene; V was cut back by 0 bases and J by 4 bases.

The rearrangement uses TRBV16 and TRBJ1-1; perhaps TRBD1 as D (6 bases). This CDR3 is 16 amino acids long. Looked up from germline, CDR1 is KGHSY and CDR2 is FQNENV. V was shortened by 6 bases and J by 7 bases, with 24 bases between the two germline ends. In DNA form, the CDR3 reads TGTGCCAGCAGGCCAATCGGTAAAGGGGGAAACTATGAAGCTTTCTTT. Translation gives CASRPIGKGGNYEAFF.

The chain recombines TRBV9 with TRBJ1-4; 9 bases fit TRBD1. V was pared by 4 bases and J by 7 bases, with 11 bases of the junction left unmatched. CDR1 SGDLS and CDR2 YYNGEE come from the germline V gene. The CDR3 is 16 amino acids. CDR3 coding DNA: TGTGCCAGCAGCCCGAACACAGGGGGCGCGGGTGAAAAACTGTTTTTT. Encoded protein: CASSPNTGGAGEKLFF.

This sequence joins TRBV9 and TRBJ2-3; no firm D call. The CDR3 runs to 13 residues. Germline V lookup: CDR1 SGDLS, CDR2 YYNGEE. V lost 0 bases and J lost 6, with 8 bases in between. As DNA, the CDR3 is TGTGCCAGCAGCGTAGTGGAAGGGGATACGCAGTATTTT. Residues: CASSVVEGDTQYF.

The chain links TRBV27 to TRBJ2-5; TRBD2 aligns across 7 bases. Unmatched junction bases numbered 16, after V lost 5 bases and J lost 4 bases. This CDR3 has 17 residues. CDR1 is MNHEY and CDR2 is SMNVEV in the germline V gene (reference sequence). CDR3 in amino acids: CASSILSLAGTGETQYF. DNA for the CDR3: TGTGCCAGCAGTATCCTCTCCTTAGCGGGCACGGGAGAGACCCAGTACTTC.

This clone came up once. The chain carries TRBV28 and TRBJ2-1; TRBD2 is a possible D gene (5 bases). This CDR3 spans 14 amino acids. Germline V lookup: CDR1 MDHEN, CDR2 SYDVKM. Trimming shortened V by 6 bases and J by 6 bases, and 15 bases separated the two germline ends. This CDR3 is CASSPLGSVNEQFF. CDR3 DNA: TGTGCCAGCAGCCCATTAGGTAGCGTCAATGAGCAGTTCTTC.

V and J are TRBV5-4 and TRBJ1-2, with 9 nucleotides matching TRBD1. Trimming took 0 bases from V and 8 from J; bases not matched to a gene: 5. The germline V gene has CDR1 SGHNT and CDR2 YYREEE (reference sequence). This CDR3 is built from 14 residues. The CDR3 spells CASSLADRGGGYTF. DNA of the CDR3: TGTGCCAGCAGCTTGGCGGACAGGGGTGGCGGCTACACCTTC. Combining the CDR3 with reference TRBV5-4 and TRBJ1-2 gives the whole variable domain ETGVTQSPTHLIKTRGQQVTLRCSSQSGHNTVSWYQQALGQGPQFIFQYYREEENGRGNFPPRFSGLQFPNYSSELNVNALELDDSALYLCASSLADRGGGYTFGSGTRLTVV.

This chain joins TRBV18 and TRBJ2-1; 9 bases line up with TRBD2. The CDR3 length is 15 residues. CDR1 and CDR2 (germline): KGHSH, LQKENI. After removal of 3 bases from V and 7 bases from J, the junction contained 7 bases not matched to a gene. The CDR3 here is CASSPLAGVRNEQFF. DNA for the CDR3: TGTGCCAGCTCACCTTTAGCGGGAGTGCGAAATGAGCAGTTCTTC.

The rearrangement links TRBV7-2 to TRBJ2-7; TRBD2 aligns across 7 bases. V shed 3 bases, J shed 4 bases, and the junction held 6 bases outside the gene matches. The CDR3 is 14 amino acids. Germline values: CDR1 SGHTA, CDR2 FQGNSA. The CDR3 region is CASSLERDRYEQYF. The CDR3 bases are TGTGCCAGCAGCTTGGAGCGGGATAGGTACGAGCAGTACTTC. Together with reference TRBV7-2 and TRBJ2-7, the CDR3 gives the full variable domain: GAGVSQSPSNKVTEKGKDVELRCDPISGHTALYWYRQSLGQGLEFLIYFQGNSAPDKSGLPSDRFSAERTGGSVSTLTIQRTQQEDSAVYLCASSLERDRYEQYFGPGTRLTVT.

As for this clone: One junction end disagrees with the germline gene, perhaps due to a read error. The V and J genes are TRBV6-1 and TRBJ1-1, with no clear D. Germline assignment: CDR1 MNHNS and CDR2 SASEGT. This CDR3 spans 10 amino acids. The DNA for the CDR3 is TGTGCCAGCAGTGTTGAAAGGGCAGTGTTC. Amino acids: CASSVERAVF.

This rearrangement joins TRBV7-9 to TRBJ2-3; D tentatively reads TRBD1 or TRBD2 (7 bases each). There are 15 residues in the CDR3. V lost 5 bases and J 3 bases, leaving 15 bases between the germline ends. Germline loops: CDR1 SEHNR, CDR2 FQNEAQ (reference sequence). CDR3 sequence: CASSAGGGQTDTQYF. The CDR3 DNA sequence: TGTGCCAGCAGCGCAGGGGGGGGGCAAACAGATACGCAGTATTTT.

This chain joins TRBV30 and TRBJ1-1, with D hard to call. Germline V CDR1 and CDR2: GTSNPN, SVGIG (reference sequence). There are 13 residues in the CDR3. V lost 2 bases and J 2 bases, leaving 9 bases between the germline ends. CDR3 nucleotides: TGTGCCTGGAGTCTCCAACTTAACACTGAAGCTTTCTTT. Protein sequence: CAWSLQLNTEAFF.

This clone was detected once. The chain has TRBV7-9 and TRBJ2-1, with D hard to call. V lost 1 base, J lost 0 bases, and 7 bases lay in between. CDR1 and CDR2 (germline): SEHNR, FQNEAQ (reference sequence). The CDR3 contains 15 residues. The CDR3 protein is CASSLDGGSYNEQFF. CDR3 coding DNA: TGTGCCAGCAGCTTAGATGGCGGCTCCTACAATGAGCAGTTCTTC.

The rearrangement joins TRBV27 to TRBJ2-7; D remains ambiguous. V was shortened by 3 bases and J by 0 bases, with 9 bases between the two germline ends. The germline CDR1 and CDR2 sequences are MNHEY and SMNVEV (reference sequence). The CDR3 is made up of 14 amino acids. The CDR3, as DNA: TGTGCCAGCAGTTTCCAACCCGTCTCCTACGAGCAGTACTTC. Protein: CASSFQPVSYEQYF.